This entry lists 6 T cell receptor beta chains sequenced from one sample in a study of T cells in Graves' hyperthyroidism and ophthalmopathy. It was RNA transcripts that yielded the amplified TCR beta CDR3 regions. The study used the HTBI primer set for a first-round RT-PCR of the TCR CDR3. TCRdb ran MiXCR on the multiplex PCR reads and lists one entry per CDR3 protein. The data hold 650,000 to 800,000 distinct CDR3 sequences, with about 45% observed a single time. The sequenced material came from peripheral blood or thyroid tissue (not recorded which). These receptors all stem from an adult man with Graves' disease, either hyperthyroidism or ophthalmopathy (not recorded which).

Notes on this clonotype: At one end, the junction sequence differs from germline, possibly due to a read error. The genes are TRBV9 and TRBJ1-2; D is perhaps TRBD1 (6 bases). From germline, CDR1 is SGDLS and CDR2 YYNGEE. The CDR3 runs 15 residues. The CDR3 loop reads CASSVSSGANYDYTF. The CDR3 DNA reads TGTGCCAGCAGCGTAAGCTCAGGGGCGAACTATGACTACACCTTC.

V usage is TRBV24-1 and J usage is TRBJ1-2; a weak D match, TRBD1 (5 bases). V was cut by 12 bases and J by 8 bases, with 18 bases left in between. The CDR3 spans 12 residues. Germline V CDR1 and CDR2: KGHDR, SFDVKD. CDR3 DNA sequence: TGTGCCTGGACGTCCGGGGGATGGGGCTACACCTTC. It codes for CAWTSGGWGYTF.

This clonotype was detected ten times or more. This sequence joins TRBV2 and TRBJ2-5, with D perhaps TRBD1 or TRBD2 (5 bases each). The CDR3 is made up of 16 amino acids. Trimming pared 2 bases from V and 5 bases from J, leaving 18 bases between. From germline, CDR1 is SNHLY and CDR2 FYNNEI. The CDR3 region has the DNA TGTGCCAGCAGTGAAATCGCGGCAGGGACGGGGGAGACCCAGTACTTC. The encoded protein is CASSEIAAGTGETQYF.

The genes are TRBV7-9 and TRBJ1-4; D uncertain. Germline V gene sequence: CDR1 SEHNR, CDR2 FQNEAQ (reference sequence). The V end was cut by 5 bases, the J end by 5 bases, with 6 bases between. This CDR3 is 12 amino acids long. CDR3 amino acids: CASSQSNEKLFF. The CDR3 region has the DNA TGTGCCAGCAGCCAGTCAAATGAAAAACTGTTTTTT.

J is TRBJ2-7 and V is TRBV29-1, with 7 nucleotides matching TRBD2. V was pared by 8 bases and J by 5 bases, with 6 bases of the junction left unmatched. Germline V gives CDR1 SQVTM, CDR2 ANQGSEA. The CDR3 has 11 amino acids. The CDR3 DNA sequence: TGCAGCTTGGGGGGGGTCGACGAGCAGTACTTC. Protein product: CSLGGVDEQYF.

The chain links TRBV29-1 to TRBJ1-1; D unclear. Trimming shortened V by 2 bases and J by 1 base, and 5 bases separated the two germline ends. Germline V gene data show CDR1 as SQVTM and CDR2 as ANQGSEA. The CDR3 has 12 residues. CDR3: CSVESRNTEAFF. The CDR3, as DNA: TGCAGCGTTGAATCCAGGAACACTGAAGCTTTCTTT.